The clone carrying this T cell receptor (beta chain) has a count of ten or more. Amplification yielded TCR beta CDR3 regions, with RNA transcripts as the source. The TCR CDR3 was amplified in a first-round RT-PCR using the HTBI primer set. Each CDR3 protein gets one entry after TCRdb re-called the multiplex PCR reads with MiXCR. This table holds under 400,000 distinct CDR3 sequences, 16% found once. This sample stems from a study of T cells in Graves' hyperthyroidism and ophthalmopathy. This CDR3 spans 13 amino acids. Germline CDR1 DFQATT, CDR2 SNEGSKA (reference sequence). V lost 6 bases and J 4 bases, leaving 16 bases between the germline ends. The hyperthyroidism patients had all been newly diagnosed, and their disease duration was under 2 months. Their ages ranged from 18 to 65 years.

This receptor was taken from a young man with Graves' hyperthyroidism. This sequence joins TRBV20-1 and TRBJ2-7; D might be TRBD1 (5 bases). The sequenced material came from blood. The CDR3 coding sequence is TGCAGTGCACAGGACGGCAGGGCGTACGAGCAGTACTTC. Its translation is CSAQDGRAYEQYF.